The present T cell receptor (beta chain) was sequenced within a study of early T cells in non-severe SARS-CoV-2 infection. Study details: Sequencing used unsorted whole-blood bulk RNA, so chains lack pairing. Points from the study as a whole: Clonotype matching in VDJdb favored anti-spike CD8 responses and did not capture private and CD4 specificities.

Germline CDR1 and CDR2: DFQATT and SNEGSKA (reference sequence). This CDR3 region has 14 residues. V was trimmed by 0 bases and J by 5 bases, leaving 13 bases between them. This clonotype has more than one count but fewer than ten. The antigen is not known. Attachment of unique molecular identifiers was made to individual cDNA molecules. TCRdb re-analysed the 5' RACE reads in MiXCR, keeping a single row per CDR3 protein. The profile covers 60,000 to 75,000 distinct CDR3 sequences, with roughly 4.9% appearing a single time and roughly 3.6% taken by the ten largest. The source of this sequence is an adult who was a healthcare worker with PCR-confirmed SARS-CoV-2 infection or an uninfected control (not recorded which). The donor label of this sample is uncertain. The source was whole blood, collected at baseline. V usage is TRBV20-1 and J usage is TRBJ2-5; D is perhaps TRBD1 or TRBD2 (5 bases each). The CDR3 region has the DNA TGCAGTGCTAGAGATGACCTAGCAGGGGAGACCCAGTACTTC. Amino acids: CSARDDLAGETQYF.